One TCR beta chain is described in this entry. The data are from a study of cytotoxic CD8 clonotypes in ibrutinib-treated CLL. CDR1 and CDR2 (germline): SGHVS, FNYEAQ. The CDR3 length is 16 residues. Trimming removed 3 bases from V and 5 bases from J; junction bases left unmatched: 7. The protocol was immunoSEQ multiplex PCR, while the TCRdb copy is restricted to in-frame clones and leaves out a portion. The data contain 150,000 or so clones, approximately 80% of them singletons. Sequences were derived from PBMCs, sampled after 36 months of ibrutinib treatment. The chain combines TRBV7-6 with TRBJ2-2, with 9 positions matching TRBD1. The receptor was derived from a human donor with chronic lymphocytic leukemia. CDR3 in DNA: TGTGCCAGCAGCTTCAGACCGACAGGGGGAACCGGGGAGCTGTTTTTT. The encoded protein is CASSFRPTGGTGELFF.